The following is a T cell receptor (beta chain) sequence with its context. What it binds is unknown. The whole isolated RNA underwent reverse transcription, so sequencing captured expressed TCRB transcripts. Sequencing was performed with immunoSEQ multiplex PCR; in TCRdb, only in-frame clones are kept and a portion is missing. The sample contains some 150,000 clones, 9% to 10% of which appear only once. Germline loops: CDR1 MNHNS, CDR2 SASEGT. There are 16 residues in the CDR3. The V end lost 0 bases, the J end lost 7 bases, and 18 bases lay between the germline ends. This entry is derived from a study of beta chain features in type 1 diabetes. General study points: The VDJ junctions of type 1 diabetes patients carried fewer insertions and more deletions.

The sequenced sample was central memory CD4+ T cells from blood. This sequence was found in a woman in her 40s in good health. The J gene is TRBJ1-2, the V gene TRBV6-1; D remains ambiguous. The CDR3 sequence is CASSEAIQSGLRGYTF. As DNA, the CDR3 is TGTGCCAGCAGTGAAGCGATACAATCGGGGTTGCGTGGCTACACCTTC.